This entry lists 5 T cell receptor beta chains sequenced from one sample in a study of OX40 agonist ivuxolimab in advanced cancers. Library generation was performed with the immunoSEQ multiplex PCR assay. Not all clones reach the TCRdb copy of this immuneACCESS table, which keeps in-frame sequences only. Checked studies attribute under half of the gap to unresolved V genes and leave the rest unexplained. In all, the sample holds under 70,000 clones, and around 88% of those were seen once. The leading ten clones occupy 1.3% to 1.5% of the sample. Sequencing was performed on CD4+ or CD8+ T cells sorted from blood, taken in a trial of the OX40 agonist ivuxolimab. These receptors came from an adult with an advanced solid tumor such as melanoma, head and neck, liver or kidney cancer.

V usage is TRBV30 and J usage is TRBJ2-1; 12 bases agree with TRBD2. V lost 7 bases, J lost 4 bases, and 5 bases stayed unmatched. Germline loops: CDR1 GTSNPN, CDR2 SVGIG (reference sequence). This CDR3 spans 14 amino acids. The CDR3 here is CASGTSGQYNEQFF. The CDR3 bases are TGTGCCTCAGGGACTAGCGGGCAATACAATGAGCAGTTCTTC.

This chain joins TRBV5-1 and TRBJ1-3; D call uncertain. The CDR3 length is 14 residues. The V and J ends lost 0 bases and 2 bases respectively, with 6 bases between them. CDR1 and CDR2 from the germline V gene are SGHRS and YFSETQ. The CDR3 region has the DNA TGCGCCAGCAGCTTGGAAGCCACTGGAAACACCATATATTTT. This gives the protein CASSLEATGNTIYF.

This sequence joins TRBV11-2 and TRBJ1-3, with D uncertain. Germline CDR1 and CDR2: SGHAT and FQNNGV. Trimming removed 4 bases at V and 2 bases at J, with 0 bases between. The CDR3 extends over 11 amino acids. As DNA, the CDR3 is TGTGCCAGCAGCTCTGGAAACACCATATATTTT. Encoded protein: CASSSGNTIYF.

The chain uses TRBV4-2 and TRBJ2-5; 8 bases match TRBD2. J was trimmed by 1 base and V by 0 bases; bases with no gene match: 10. Looked up from germline, CDR1 is LGHNA and CDR2 is YNFKEQ. This CDR3 is built from 18 residues. CDR3 sequence reads: CASSQDYVSGGPQETQYF. The CDR3 DNA is TGTGCCAGCAGCCAAGATTACGTAAGCGGGGGACCCCAAGAGACCCAGTACTTC.

V gene TRBV28 combines with J gene TRBJ2-1; 16 bases are a match to TRBD2. The V gene end was trimmed by 6 bases and the J gene end by 11 bases; junction bases not matched to a gene: 7. The CDR3 extends over 15 amino acids. In germline, CDR1 is MDHEN, CDR2 SYDVKM. CDR3 DNA: TGTGCCAGCAGGGCGGGACTAGCGGGAGGGCCAAAGCAGTTCTTC. Its protein product is CASRAGLAGGPKQFF.